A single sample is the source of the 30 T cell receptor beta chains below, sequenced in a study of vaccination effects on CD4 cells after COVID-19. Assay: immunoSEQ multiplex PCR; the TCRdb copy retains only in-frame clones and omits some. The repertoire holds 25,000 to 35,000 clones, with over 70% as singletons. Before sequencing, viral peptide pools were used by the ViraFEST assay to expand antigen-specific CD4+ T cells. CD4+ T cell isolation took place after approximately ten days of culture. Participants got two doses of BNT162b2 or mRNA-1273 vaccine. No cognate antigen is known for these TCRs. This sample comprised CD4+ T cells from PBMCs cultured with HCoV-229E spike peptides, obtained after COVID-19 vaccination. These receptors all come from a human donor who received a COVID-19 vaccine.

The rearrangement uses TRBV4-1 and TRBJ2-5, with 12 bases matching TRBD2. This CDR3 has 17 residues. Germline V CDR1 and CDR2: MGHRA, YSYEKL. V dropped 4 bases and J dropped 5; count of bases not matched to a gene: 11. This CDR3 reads CASSRSRLAGERETQYF. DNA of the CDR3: TGCGCCAGCAGCCGATCGAGACTAGCGGGAGAGAGGGAGACCCAGTACTTC.

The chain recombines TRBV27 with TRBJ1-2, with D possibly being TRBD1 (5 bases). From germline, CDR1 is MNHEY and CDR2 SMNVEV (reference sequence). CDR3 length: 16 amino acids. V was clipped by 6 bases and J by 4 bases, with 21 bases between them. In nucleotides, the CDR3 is TGTGCCAGCAGCCCTTATCGGGGGGAGATTTTCTATGGCTACACCTTC. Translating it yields CASSPYRGEIFYGYTF.

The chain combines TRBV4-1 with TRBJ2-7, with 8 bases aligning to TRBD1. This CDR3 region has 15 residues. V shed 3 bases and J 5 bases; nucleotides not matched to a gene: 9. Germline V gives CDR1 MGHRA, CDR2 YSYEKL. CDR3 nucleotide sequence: TGCGCCAGCAGCCAGTTCCAGGGGGCAGATAACGAGCAGTACTTC. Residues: CASSQFQGADNEQYF.

This CDR3 reads CASSPIGLAEGNTQYF. The CDR3 nucleotides are TGTGCCAGCTCACCTATAGGACTAGCTGAAGGGAATACGCAGTATTTT. This chain uses TRBV18 with TRBJ2-3, with 8 bases aligning to TRBD2. Germline V gene sequence: CDR1 KGHSH, CDR2 LQKENI. The CDR3 consists of 16 residues. V shed 3 bases and J 7 bases; nucleotides not matched to a gene: 12.

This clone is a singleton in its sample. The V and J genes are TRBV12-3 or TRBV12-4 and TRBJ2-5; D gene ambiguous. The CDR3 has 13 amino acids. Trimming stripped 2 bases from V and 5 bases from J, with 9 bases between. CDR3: CASSLYLGETQYF. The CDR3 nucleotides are TGTGCCAGCAGTTTATATCTGGGGGAGACCCAGTACTTC.

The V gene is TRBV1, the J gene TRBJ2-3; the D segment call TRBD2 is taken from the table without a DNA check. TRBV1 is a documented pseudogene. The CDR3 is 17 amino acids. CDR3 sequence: CTSSQDRLAGLTDTQYF. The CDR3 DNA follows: TGCACCAGCAGCCAAGATCGACTAGCGGGGCTTACAGATACGCAGTATTTT.

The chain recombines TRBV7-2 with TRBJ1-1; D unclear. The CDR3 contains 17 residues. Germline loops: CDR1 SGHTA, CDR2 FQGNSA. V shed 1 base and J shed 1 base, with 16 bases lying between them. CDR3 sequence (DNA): TGTGCCAGCAGCTTAGGAAGGGCGGTCAGGAGGAACACTGAAGCTTTCTTT. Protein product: CASSLGRAVRRNTEAFF. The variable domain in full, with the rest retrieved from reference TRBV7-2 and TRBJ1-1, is GAGVSQSPSNKVTEKGKDVELRCDPISGHTALYWYRQSLGQGLEFLIYFQGNSAPDKSGLPSDRFSAERTGGSVSTLTIQRTQQEDSAVYLCASSLGRAVRRNTEAFFGQGTRLTVV.

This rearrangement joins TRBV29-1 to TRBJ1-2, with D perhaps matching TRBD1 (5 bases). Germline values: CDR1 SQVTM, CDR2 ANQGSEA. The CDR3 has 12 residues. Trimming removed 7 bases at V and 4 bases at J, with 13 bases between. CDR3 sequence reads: CSGRDGSYGYTF. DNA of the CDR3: TGCAGCGGCAGGGACGGCAGCTATGGCTACACCTTC.

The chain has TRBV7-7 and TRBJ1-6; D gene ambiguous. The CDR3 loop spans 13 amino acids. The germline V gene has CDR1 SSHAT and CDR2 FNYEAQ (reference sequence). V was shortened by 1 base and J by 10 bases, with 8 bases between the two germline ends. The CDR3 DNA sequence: TGTGCCAGCAGCTTAGATGAGTTATCACCCCTCCACTTT. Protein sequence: CASSLDELSPLHF.

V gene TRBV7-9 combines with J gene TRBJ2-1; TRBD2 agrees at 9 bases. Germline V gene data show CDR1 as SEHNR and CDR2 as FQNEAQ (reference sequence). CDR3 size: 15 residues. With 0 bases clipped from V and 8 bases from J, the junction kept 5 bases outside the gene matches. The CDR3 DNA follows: TGTGCCAGCAGCTTAGCGGGCGGGAGGGGCTATGAGCAGTTCTTC. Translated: CASSLAGGRGYEQFF.

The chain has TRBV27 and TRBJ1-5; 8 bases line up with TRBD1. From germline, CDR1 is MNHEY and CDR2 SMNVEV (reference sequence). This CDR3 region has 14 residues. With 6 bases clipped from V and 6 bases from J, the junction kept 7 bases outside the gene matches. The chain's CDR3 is CASSSGGATQPQHF. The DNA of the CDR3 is TGTGCCAGCAGCTCAGGGGGCGCCACTCAGCCCCAGCATTTT.

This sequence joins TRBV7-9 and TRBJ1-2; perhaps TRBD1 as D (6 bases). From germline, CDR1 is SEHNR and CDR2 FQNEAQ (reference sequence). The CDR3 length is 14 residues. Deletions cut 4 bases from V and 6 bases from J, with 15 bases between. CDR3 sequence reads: CASSSNARGHGYTF. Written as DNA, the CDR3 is TGTGCCAGCAGCTCAAATGCCAGGGGACATGGCTACACCTTC.

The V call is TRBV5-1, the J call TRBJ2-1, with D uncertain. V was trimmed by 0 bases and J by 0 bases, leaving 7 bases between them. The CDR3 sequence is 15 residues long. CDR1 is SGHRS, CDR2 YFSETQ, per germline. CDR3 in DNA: TGCGCCAGCAGCTTGGCCCGTAGCTCCTACAATGAGCAGTTCTTC. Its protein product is CASSLARSSYNEQFF.

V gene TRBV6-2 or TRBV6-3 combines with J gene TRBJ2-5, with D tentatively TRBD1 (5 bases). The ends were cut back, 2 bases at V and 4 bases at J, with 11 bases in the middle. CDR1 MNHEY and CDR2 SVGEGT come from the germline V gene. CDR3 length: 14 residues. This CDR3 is CASSYGAYRETQYF. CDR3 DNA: TGTGCCAGCAGTTACGGGGCATATCGAGAGACCCAGTACTTC.

CDR3 sequence (DNA): TGTGCCAGCTCACCAGCAGGGGGGGGTGAGCAGTTCTTC. Protein sequence: CASSPAGGGEQFF. V usage is TRBV18 and J usage is TRBJ2-1; D could derive from TRBD1 or TRBD2 (7 bases each). Trimming took 2 bases from V and 9 from J, leaving 11 bases between them. CDR1 is KGHSH, CDR2 LQKENI, per germline. The CDR3 contains 13 residues.

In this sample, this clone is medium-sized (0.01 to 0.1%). The CDR3 spells CASRQRDIFYEQYF. The DNA for the CDR3 is TGTGCCAGCCGGCAGCGGGACATCTTCTACGAGCAGTACTTC. V is TRBV6-5 and J is TRBJ2-7; tentative D call: TRBD2 (7 bases). This CDR3 contains 14 residues. V lost 8 bases and J 3 bases, leaving 17 bases between the germline ends. Germline values: CDR1 MNHEY, CDR2 SVGAGI.

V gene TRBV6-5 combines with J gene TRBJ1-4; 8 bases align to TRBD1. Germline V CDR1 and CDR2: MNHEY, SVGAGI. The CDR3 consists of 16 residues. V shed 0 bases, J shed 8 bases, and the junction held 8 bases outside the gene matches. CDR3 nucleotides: TGTGCCAGCAGTTACTCTGGCCAGGGGGCTGGGGAAAAACTGTTTTTT. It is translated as CASSYSGQGAGEKLFF.

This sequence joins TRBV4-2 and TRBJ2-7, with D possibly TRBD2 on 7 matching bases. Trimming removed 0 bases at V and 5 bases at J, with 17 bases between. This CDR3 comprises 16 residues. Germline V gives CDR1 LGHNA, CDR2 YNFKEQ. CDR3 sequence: CASSQDLVGGLNEQYF. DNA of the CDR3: TGTGCCAGCAGCCAAGATTTGGTGGGGGGGCTCAACGAGCAGTACTTC.

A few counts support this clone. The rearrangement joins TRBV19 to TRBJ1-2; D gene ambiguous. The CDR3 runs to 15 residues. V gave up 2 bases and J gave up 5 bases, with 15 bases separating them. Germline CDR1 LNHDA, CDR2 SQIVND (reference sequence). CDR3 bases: TGTGCCAGTAGTATAAGTCACCCAGCCCGTTATGGCTACACCTTC. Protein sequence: CASSISHPARYGYTF.

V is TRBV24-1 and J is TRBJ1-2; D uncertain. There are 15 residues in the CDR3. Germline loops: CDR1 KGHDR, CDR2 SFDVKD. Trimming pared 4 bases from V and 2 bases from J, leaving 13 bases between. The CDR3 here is CATSDSNRVNYGYTF. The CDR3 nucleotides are TGTGCCACCAGTGACTCAAACAGAGTAAACTATGGCTACACCTTC.

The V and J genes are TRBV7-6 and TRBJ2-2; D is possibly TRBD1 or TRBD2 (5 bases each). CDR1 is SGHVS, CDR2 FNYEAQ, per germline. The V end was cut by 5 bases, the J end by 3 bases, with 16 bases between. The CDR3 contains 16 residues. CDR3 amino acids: CASSHSLGRDTGELFF. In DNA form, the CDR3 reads TGTGCCAGCAGCCACTCGTTGGGGCGGGACACCGGGGAGCTGTTTTTT.

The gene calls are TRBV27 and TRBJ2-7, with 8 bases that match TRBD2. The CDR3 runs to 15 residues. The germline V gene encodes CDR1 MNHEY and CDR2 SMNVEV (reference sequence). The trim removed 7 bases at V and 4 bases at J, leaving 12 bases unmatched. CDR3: CASNAGGAGRYEQYF. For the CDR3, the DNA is TGTGCCAGCAACGCCGGGGGGGCTGGTAGGTACGAGCAGTACTTC.

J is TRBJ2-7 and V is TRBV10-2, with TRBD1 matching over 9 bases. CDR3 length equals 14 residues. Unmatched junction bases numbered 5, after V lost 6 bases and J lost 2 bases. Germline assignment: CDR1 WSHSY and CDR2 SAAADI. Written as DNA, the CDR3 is TGCGCCAGCAGAGGGACAGGGAGTACCTACGAGCAGTACTTC. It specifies CASRGTGSTYEQYF.

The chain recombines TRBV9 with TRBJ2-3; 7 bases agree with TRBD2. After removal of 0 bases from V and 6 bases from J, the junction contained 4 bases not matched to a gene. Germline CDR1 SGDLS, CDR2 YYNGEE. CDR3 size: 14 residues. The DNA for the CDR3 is TGTGCCAGCAGCGTAGGCGCGGGGGAGGATACGCAGTATTTT. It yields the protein CASSVGAGEDTQYF.

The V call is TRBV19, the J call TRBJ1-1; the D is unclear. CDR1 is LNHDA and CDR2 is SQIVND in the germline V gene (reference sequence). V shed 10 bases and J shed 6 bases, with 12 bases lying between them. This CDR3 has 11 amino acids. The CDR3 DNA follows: TGTGCCACCCACAGTGAGGCTGAAGCTTTCTTT. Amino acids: CATHSEAEAFF.

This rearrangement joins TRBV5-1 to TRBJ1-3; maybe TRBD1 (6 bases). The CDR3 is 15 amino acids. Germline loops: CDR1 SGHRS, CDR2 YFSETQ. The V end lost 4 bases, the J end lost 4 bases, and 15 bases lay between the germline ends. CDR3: CASSQTPGDGNTIYF. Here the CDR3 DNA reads TGCGCCAGCAGCCAAACCCCAGGGGACGGAAACACCATATATTTT.

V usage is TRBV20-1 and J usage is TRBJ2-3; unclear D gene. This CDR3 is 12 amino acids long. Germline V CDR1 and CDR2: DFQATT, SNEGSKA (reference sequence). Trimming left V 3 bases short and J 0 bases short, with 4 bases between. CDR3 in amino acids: CSASGSTDTQYF. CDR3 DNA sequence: TGCAGTGCTAGTGGAAGCACAGATACGCAGTATTTT.

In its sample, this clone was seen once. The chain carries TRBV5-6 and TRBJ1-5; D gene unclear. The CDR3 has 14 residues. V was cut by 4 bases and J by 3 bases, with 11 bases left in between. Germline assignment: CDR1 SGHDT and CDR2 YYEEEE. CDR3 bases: TGTGCCAGCAGCCGCGGAAGGGCCAATCAGCCCCAGCATTTT. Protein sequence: CASSRGRANQPQHF.

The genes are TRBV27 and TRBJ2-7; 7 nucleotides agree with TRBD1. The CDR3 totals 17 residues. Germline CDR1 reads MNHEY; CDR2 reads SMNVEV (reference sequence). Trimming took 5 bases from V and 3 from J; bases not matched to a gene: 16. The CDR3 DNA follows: TGTGCCAGCAGTACCCGGACAGGCGTCCCCTACTACTACGAGCAGTACTTC. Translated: CASSTRTGVPYYYEQYF.

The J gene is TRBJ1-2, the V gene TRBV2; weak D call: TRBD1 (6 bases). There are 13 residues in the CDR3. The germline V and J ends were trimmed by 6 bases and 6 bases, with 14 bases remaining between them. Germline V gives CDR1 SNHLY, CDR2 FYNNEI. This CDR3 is CASSGQLLDGYTF. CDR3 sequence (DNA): TGTGCCAGCAGCGGACAGCTGTTGGATGGCTACACCTTC.